Listed below are T cell receptor beta chains from one sample, sequenced in a study of identical twins. TCRdb reprocessed the 5' RACE reads via MiXCR and lists one record per CDR3 protein. This sample has nearly 900,000 distinct CDR3 sequences, with 9% to 15% found just once. This same sample was also part of a study on yellow fever vaccine responses in identical twins.

The specimen was PBMCs. These receptor sequences come from a woman aged 18-29 years in good health. The CDR3 runs from the conserved cysteine through the conserved F or W. The D gene is left open where the match is weak. Not every row has a clone size; where given, it reads once, few, many or a size class.

clone_size: .; j_call: TRBJ1-1; v_call: TRBV12-3/TRBV12-4; d_call: TRBD1; cdr3_nt: TGTGCCAGCACTCGGGACAGGGTTTCTGAAGCTTTCTTT; cdr3_aa: CASTRDRVSEAFF
clone_size: .; j_call: TRBJ2-1; v_call: TRBV5-1; d_call: .; cdr3_nt: TGCGCCAGCAACCCTCGGGGGGCGGTGTGGGATGAGCAGTTCTTC; cdr3_aa: CASNPRGAVWDEQFF
clone_size: few; j_call: TRBJ1-2; v_call: TRBV12-3/TRBV12-4; d_call: TRBD1; cdr3_nt: TGTGCCAGCAGTGTATGGGGTGACAGGGGCGGCTACACCTTC; cdr3_aa: CASSVWGDRGGYTF
clone_size: few; j_call: TRBJ2-5; v_call: TRBV28; d_call: .; cdr3_nt: TGTGCCAGCAGCTACTTTAGGAGTAGGCAAGAGACCCAGTACTTC; cdr3_aa: CASSYFRSRQETQYF
clone_size: few; j_call: TRBJ2-1; v_call: TRBV20-1; d_call: .; cdr3_nt: TGCAGTGCTCAAGGTTGGAATGAGCAGTTCTTC; cdr3_aa: CSAQGWNEQFF
clone_size: many; j_call: TRBJ2-1; v_call: TRBV12-3/TRBV12-4; d_call: .; cdr3_nt: TGTGCCATCCTGGGACCTTCGGGCAATGAGCAGTTCTTC; cdr3_aa: CAILGPSGNEQFF
clone_size: many; j_call: TRBJ2-1; v_call: TRBV12-3/TRBV12-4; d_call: TRBD2; cdr3_nt: TGTGCCAGCAGTTTAGCGTTCTTAGCGGGGGACTTGCAGTTCTTC; cdr3_aa: CASSLAFLAGDLQFF
clone_size: many; j_call: TRBJ1-5; v_call: TRBV16; d_call: .; cdr3_nt: TGTGCCAGCAGCCAACCGACAGGAGGAAATCAGCCCCAGCATTTT; cdr3_aa: CASSQPTGGNQPQHF
clone_size: many; j_call: TRBJ2-3; v_call: TRBV5-1; d_call: .; cdr3_nt: TGCGCCAGCAGCCTGCCTCTGGGGCTCCAAGATACGCAGTATTTT; cdr3_aa: CASSLPLGLQDTQYF
clone_size: few; j_call: TRBJ2-3; v_call: TRBV9; d_call: TRBD2; cdr3_nt: TGTGCCAGCAGCGCCCTAGCGGGTACGAGCACAGATACGCAGTATTTT; cdr3_aa: CASSALAGTSTDTQYF
clone_size: many; j_call: TRBJ2-1; v_call: TRBV7-6; d_call: .; cdr3_nt: TGTGCCAGCAGCTTAGCTGTTCGCCCGTCCTACAATGAGCAGTTCTTC; cdr3_aa: CASSLAVRPSYNEQFF